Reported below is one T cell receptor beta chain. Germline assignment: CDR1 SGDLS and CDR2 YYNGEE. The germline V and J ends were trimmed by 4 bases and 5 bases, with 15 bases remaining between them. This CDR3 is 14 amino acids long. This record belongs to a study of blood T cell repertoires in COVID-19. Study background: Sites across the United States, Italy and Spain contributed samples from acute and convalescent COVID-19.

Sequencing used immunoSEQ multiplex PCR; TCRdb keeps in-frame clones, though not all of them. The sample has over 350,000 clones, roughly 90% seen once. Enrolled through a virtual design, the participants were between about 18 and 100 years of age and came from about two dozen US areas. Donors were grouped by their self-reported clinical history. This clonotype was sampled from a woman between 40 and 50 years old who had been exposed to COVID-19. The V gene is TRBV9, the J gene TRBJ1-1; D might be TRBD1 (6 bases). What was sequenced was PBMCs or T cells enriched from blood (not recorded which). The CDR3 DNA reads TGTGCCAGCAGCCCCCACGGGGGGCCAACTGAAGCTTTCTTT. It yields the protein CASSPHGGPTEAFF.